The clone carrying this T cell receptor beta chain turned up a few times. The data were taken from a study of blood T cell repertoires in COVID-19. Study as a whole: There were acute and convalescent COVID-19 samples, and they came from the United States, Italy and Spain. T cells, B-cell-depleted T cells, or PBMCs supplied cDNA or gDNA.

The CDR3 has 14 residues. Germline assignment: CDR1 MNHNS and CDR2 SASEGT. V was shortened by 2 bases and J by 5 bases, with 7 bases between the two germline ends. Methods used by the authors: Cell counts per sample came from amplifying reference gene primers. The assay was immunoSEQ multiplex PCR, and TCRdb's table has in-frame clones only and misses some. That table gives V, J and clone size, and the DNA gave D and trimming. Among roughly 220,000 clones listed, 84% were seen once. Sequenced input: peripheral blood. The sequence derives from a woman in her twenties or thirties who had recovered from COVID-19. This chain uses TRBV6-1 with TRBJ1-6; the D is unclear. The CDR3, as DNA: TGTGCCAGCAGTGAACGGGGTGATAATTCACCCCTCCACTTT. Translated: CASSERGDNSPLHF.